Below, 30 T cell receptor gamma chains from the same sample are listed, as sequenced in a study of γδ T cells in repeated Plasmodium falciparum infection. Flow sorting of PBMC yielded separate Vgamma9/Vdelta2+ and Vdelta2-negative gammadelta T cell populations for bulk repertoire analysis. TCRdb redid the clone calls on the multiplex PCR reads with CATT. Of 25,000 to 30,000 gamma-chain clones listed, around 2.9% are singletons. Sequenced input: gamma-delta T cells from blood. The receptors shown here come from a pool of human donors (malaria-infected and uninfected, not separated).

As concerns this clone: The protein held in TCRdb is that of a much larger clone and does not match this DNA's translation at residue 11, likely because of a read error; the protein shown is translated from the DNA. The V and J genes are TRGV9 and TRGJ1 or TRGJ2. No J segment appears in TCRdb, so it was assigned here by matching the sequence to germline. Germline CDR1 and CDR2: GITISATS and ISYDGTV (reference sequence). CDR3 length equals 14 residues. Trimming at V came to 1 base and at J to 12 bases, leaving 15 bases not matched to a gene. CDR3 in DNA: TGTGCCTTGTGGGAGGTATCTCCTCGGCGAAGGAAACTCTTT. The encoded protein is CALWEVSPRRRKLF.

In this sample, this clone turned up many times. This chain uses TRGV3 with TRGJ1 or TRGJ2. Because TCRdb records no J gene, it was assigned here through a match of the DNA to germline. The CDR3 is 11 amino acids. With 2 bases clipped from V and 12 bases from J, the junction kept 7 bases outside the gene matches. Per germline, CDR1 VTNTFY and CDR2 YDVSTARD (reference sequence). In nucleotides, the CDR3 is TGTGCCACCTGGGACATAATTAGGAAACTCTTT. Translating gives CATWDIIRKLF.

This clone was observed many times. The TCRdb record carries a much larger clone's protein, which differs from this DNA's translation at residue 14; a read error is the likely cause, and the protein listed here is the DNA translation. V is TRGV9 and J is TRGJP. The CDR3 spans 16 residues. The germline V gene has CDR1 GITISATS and CDR2 ISYDGTV (reference sequence). In DNA, the CDR3 is TGTGCCTTGTGGAGAAGTCAAGAGTTGGGCAAAAAAATCGAGGTATTT. Encoded protein: CALWRSQELGKKIEVF.

Ten or more counts support this clone. The TCRdb protein comes from a much larger clone and disagrees with this DNA's translation at residue 9, likely due to a read error; the protein given here is derived from the DNA. V gene TRGV9 combines with J gene TRGJ1 or TRGJ2. In the absence of a J gene in TCRdb, the DNA was matched to germline to assign it here. The junction had 7 bases not matched to a gene; V was cut back by 0 bases and J by 8 bases. Germline CDR1 GITISATS, CDR2 ISYDGTV (reference sequence). The CDR3 sequence is 13 residues long. The DNA of the CDR3 is TGTGCCTTGTGGGAGGTGTATAGTCATAAGAAACTCTTT. It codes for CALWEVYSHKKLF.

To note about this clone: The amino acid sequence in TCRdb belongs to a much larger clone and departs from this DNA's translation at residue 4, likely a sequencing read error; the sequence shown is translated from the DNA. The sample holds other DNA sequences that translate to the same CDR3. J is TRGJ1 or TRGJ2 and V is TRGV9. The J gene was not available in TCRdb and was assigned here by matching the DNA to germline segments. The germline V gene has CDR1 GITISATS and CDR2 ISYDGTV (reference sequence). The CDR3 runs 14 residues. J gave up 2 bases and V 9 bases, and 13 bases lay outside the gene matches. CDR3 DNA sequence: TGTGCCTTGAGGGGTCCGCGGGATTATTATAAGAAACTCTTT. Amino acids: CALRGPRDYYKKLF.

A word on this clone: The protein held in TCRdb is that of a much larger clone and does not match this DNA's translation at residue 8, likely because of a read error; the protein shown is translated from the DNA. J gene calling gave no result, while the V gene is TRGV4. In germline, CDR1 is EGSTGY, CDR2 YDSYTSSV. The CDR3 sequence is 10 residues long. The CDR3 nucleotides read TGTGCCACCTGGGATTGTGAGACACTCTTT. Residues: CATWDCETLF.

There are many counts of this clone. V and J are TRGV5 and TRGJ1 or TRGJ2. Trimming at V came to 2 bases and at J to 9 bases, leaving 10 bases not matched to a gene. The CDR3 spans 13 residues. Germline assignment: CDR1 VINAFY and CDR2 YDVSNSKD. The CDR3 region is CATWDTPWGKKLF. The DNA for the CDR3 is TGTGCCACCTGGGACACCCCCTGGGGTAAGAAACTCTTT.

This clone was seen a few times. This sequence is one base from a far larger clone and is likely a read error. Within the sample, other DNA sequences also encode this same CDR3. This chain connects TRGV4 to TRGJ1 or TRGJ2. After removal of 0 bases from V and 7 bases from J, the junction contained 6 bases not matched to a gene. The CDR3 has 13 residues. Germline CDR1 is EGSTGY and CDR2 is YDSYTSSV. CDR3 sequence reads: CATWDGPSYKKLF. The DNA for the CDR3 is TGTGCCACCTGGGATGGGCCCTCCTATAAGAAACTCTTT.

Ten or more counts support this clone. TCRdb pairs this DNA with a much larger clone's protein that differs at residue 13, likely a read error; the protein shown was translated from the DNA. No J gene was assigned, while the V gene was called as TRGV9. The CDR3 is 15 amino acids. Germline V CDR1 and CDR2: GITISATS, ISYDGTV (reference sequence). DNA for the CDR3: TGTGCCTTGTGGGAGCCGGTCGGTAGTGATTGGATCATGACGTTT. Translation gives CALWEPVGSDWIMTF.

Notes on this clone: The translation of this DNA and the TCRdb protein of a much larger clone differ at residue 15, probably owing to a read error; the protein shown here is translated from the DNA. The CDR3 DNA is TGTGCCTTGTGGGAGGTTCGAGGGGAAGAGTTGGGCAAAAAAAGCAAGGTATTT. Its protein is CALWEVRGEELGKKSKVF. The gene calls are TRGV9 and TRGJP. The J gene comes from matching the DNA to germline here; TCRdb lacks it. The CDR3 has 18 residues. From germline, CDR1 is GITISATS and CDR2 ISYDGTV (reference sequence).

This clone was counted ten times or more. A much larger clone lies a single base off, so this may be a read error. Distinct nucleotide sequences in the sample also encode this CDR3. The V call is TRGV2, the J call TRGJ1 or TRGJ2. With V trimmed by 0 bases and J by 10 bases, 9 bases remained unmatched. The CDR3 has 13 residues. CDR1 and CDR2 from the germline V gene are EGSNGY and YDSYNSKV. The CDR3, as DNA: TGTGCCACCTGGGACGGGCAAGGATACAAGAAACTCTTT. This gives the protein CATWDGQGYKKLF.

This clone came up many times. This DNA translates differently at residue 9 from the TCRdb protein, which is that of a much larger clone; a read error is likely, and the protein shown is the DNA's own translation. This chain uses TRGV4 with TRGJ1 or TRGJ2. The germline V gene has CDR1 EGSTGY and CDR2 YDSYTSSV. CDR3 length: 13 amino acids. V trimming: 0 bases; J trimming: 8 bases; junction bases outside the gene matches: 7. The CDR3: CATWDGRLNKKLF. The CDR3 DNA reads as TGTGCCACCTGGGATGGGCGGCTTAATAAGAAACTCTTT.

The J gene has no call, while the V gene is TRGV9. This CDR3 is built from 19 residues. CDR1 and CDR2 from the germline V gene are GITISATS and ISYDGTV (reference sequence). The CDR3 nucleotides are TGTGCCTTGTGGGAGGCCCCAGCAGGCCAGGAGTTGGGCAAAAAAATCAAGTTATTT. It specifies CALWEAPAGQELGKKIKLF.

This clone is labeled medium-sized (0.01 to 0.1%). Different DNA sequences within this sample yield the same CDR3. The J gene is TRGJ1 or TRGJ2, the V gene TRGV9. From germline, CDR1 is GITISATS and CDR2 ISYDGTV (reference sequence). Trimming took 0 bases from V and 7 from J; bases not matched to a gene: 3. CDR3 length: 12 residues. The CDR3 DNA sequence: TGTGCCTTGTGGGAGGTGCGCTATAAGAAACTCTTT. Protein product: CALWEVRYKKLF.

This clone was counted between two and nine times. TCRdb's protein, taken from a much larger clone, differs from this DNA's translation at residue 7, likely owing to a read error; the protein displayed comes from the DNA. The V gene corresponds to TRGV9; no J gene was called. The CDR3 contains 9 residues. Germline V gives CDR1 GITISATS, CDR2 ISYDGTV (reference sequence). CDR3 protein: CALWEGSLF. The CDR3 bases are TGTGCCTTGTGGGAGGGAAGTCTCTTT.

Only a few counts were recorded for this clone. The TCRdb record carries a much larger clone's protein, which differs from this DNA's translation at residue 10; a read error is the likely cause, and the protein listed here is the DNA translation. The chain links TRGV9 to TRGJ1 or TRGJ2. Germline matching of the DNA provided the J gene here, since TCRdb leaves it blank. This CDR3 contains 13 residues. Per germline, CDR1 GITISATS and CDR2 ISYDGTV (reference sequence). CDR3 residues: CALWEYFYYRKLF. The DNA of the CDR3 is TGTGCCTTGTGGGAGTATTTTTATTATAGGAAACTCTTT.

This clone has only a few counts. This DNA translates differently at residue 8 from the TCRdb protein, which is that of a much larger clone; a read error is likely, and the protein shown is the DNA's own translation. V and J are TRGV9 and TRGJP. Here the J gene was assigned by germline matching of the DNA, as TCRdb has none. The V segment lost 3 bases and the J segment 6 bases; nucleotides outside the gene matches: 8. The CDR3 consists of 17 residues. Germline V gene data show CDR1 as GITISATS and CDR2 as ISYDGTV (reference sequence). This chain's CDR3 is CALWEMFTELGKKIKVF. In DNA, the CDR3 is TGTGCCTTGTGGGAGATGTTCACAGAGTTGGGCAAAAAAATCAAGGTATTT.

Turning to this clone: This DNA translates differently at residue 7 from the TCRdb protein, which is that of a much larger clone; a read error is likely, and the protein shown is the DNA's own translation. The genes are TRGV9 and TRGJ1 or TRGJ2. The J gene, left out of TCRdb, was set here by checking the DNA against germline. The V gene end was trimmed by 2 bases and the J gene end by 3 bases; junction bases not matched to a gene: 7. The CDR3 runs to 14 residues. Germline CDR1 and CDR2: GITISATS and ISYDGTV (reference sequence). The CDR3: CALWEAFPYYKKLF. CDR3 sequence (DNA): TGTGCCTTGTGGGAGGCGTTCCCTTATTATAAGAAACTCTTT.

This clone has a count of ten or more. The chain recombines TRGV2 with TRGJP1. TCRdb gives no J gene; it was assigned here by matching the DNA to germline. J was trimmed by 12 bases and V by 0 bases; bases with no gene match: 4. CDR1 is EGSNGY, CDR2 YDSYNSKV, per germline. CDR3 length: 12 residues. CDR3: CATWDGGGFKIF. DNA of the CDR3: TGTGCCACCTGGGACGGGGGGGGGTTCAAGATATTT.

This clone was seen repeatedly, ten times or more. This chain connects TRGV5 to TRGJ1 or TRGJ2. This CDR3 is 14 amino acids long. The V and J ends lost 0 bases and 1 base, in that order; junction bases with no gene match: 3. The germline gives CDR1 VINAFY, CDR2 YDVSNSKD. The chain's CDR3 is CATWDRLNYYKKLF. The CDR3 DNA reads as TGTGCCACCTGGGACAGGTTAAATTATTATAAGAAACTCTTT.

Ten or more counts support this clone. The J gene is TRGJ1 or TRGJ2, the V gene TRGV3. No J segment appears in TCRdb, so it was assigned here by matching the sequence to germline. With 0 bases clipped from V and 0 bases from J, the junction kept 8 bases outside the gene matches. The CDR3 consists of 16 residues. Germline V gene lookup returns CDR1 VTNTFY and CDR2 YDVSTARD (reference sequence). CDR3 sequence reads: CATWDRLGENYYKKLF. The CDR3 coding sequence is TGTGCCACCTGGGACAGGCTAGGAGAGAATTATTATAAGAAACTCTTT.

This clone was found many times. The rearrangement joins TRGV3 to TRGJ1 or TRGJ2. CDR3 size: 15 residues. V lost 0 bases and J lost 4; bases outside the gene matches: 9. Per germline, CDR1 VTNTFY and CDR2 YDVSTARD (reference sequence). The CDR3 nucleotides read TGTGCCACCTGGGACAGGCCGTCCCAGTATTATAAGAAACTCTTT. Translated: CATWDRPSQYYKKLF.

In this sample, this clone is medium-sized (0.01 to 0.1%). A junction boundary mismatches the germline segment, possibly from a read error. This chain uses TRGV9 with TRGJ1 or TRGJ2. The CDR3 totals 11 residues. Germline lookup yields CDR1 GITISATS and CDR2 ISYDGTV (reference sequence). Written as DNA, the CDR3 is TGTGCCTTGTGGGAGTGCTATAGGAAACTCTTT. This encodes CALWECYRKLF.

Only a few counts were recorded for this clone. A far larger clone is a single base away, which makes a read error likely. The same CDR3 also results from other DNA sequences found in this sample. This chain links TRGV9 with TRGJ1 or TRGJ2. Germline CDR1 reads GITISATS; CDR2 reads ISYDGTV (reference sequence). The CDR3 consists of 17 residues. CDR3 in DNA: TGTGCCTTGTGGGAGGTGTCAAAATCGATGAATTACTATAAGAAACTCTTT. Its protein is CALWEVSKSMNYYKKLF.

This clone showed up many times. The chain combines TRGV3 with TRGJ1 or TRGJ2. This CDR3 comprises 13 residues. From germline, CDR1 is VTNTFY and CDR2 YDVSTARD (reference sequence). J lost 7 bases, V lost 0 bases, and 6 bases had no gene match. CDR3 in amino acids: CATWDRGRYKKLF. CDR3 in DNA: TGTGCCACCTGGGACAGGGGAAGATATAAGAAACTCTTT.

The table lists this clone with many counts. Since a far larger clone is one base different, this is likely a read error. Other DNA sequences of this sample code for an identical CDR3. This chain uses TRGV4 with TRGJ1 or TRGJ2. The J gene, absent from TCRdb, was called here by matching the DNA to germline. Germline V lookup: CDR1 EGSTGY, CDR2 YDSYTSSV. The J segment lost 4 bases and the V segment lost 0 bases, leaving 9 bases of the junction unmatched. This CDR3 comprises 15 residues. The chain's CDR3 is CATWDGPGRYYKKLF. The CDR3 bases are TGTGCCACCTGGGATGGGCCGGGCCGGTATTATAAGAAACTCTTT.

The table lists this clone with many counts. TCRdb pairs this DNA with a much larger clone's protein that differs at residue 11, likely a read error; the protein shown was translated from the DNA. The chain uses TRGV9 and TRGJ1 or TRGJ2. TCRdb leaves out the J gene; it was filled in here by matching the DNA to germline. The CDR3 is 14 residues long. Germline V lookup: CDR1 GITISATS, CDR2 ISYDGTV (reference sequence). The CDR3 bases are TGTGCCTTGTGGGAGGTCCCGAATTATTATGAGAAACTCTTT. Residues: CALWEVPNYYEKLF.

Note on this clone: TCRdb has a much larger clone's protein, which differs at residue 3 from the translation of this DNA, likely because of a read error; what is shown is the protein translated from the DNA. V gene TRGV9 combines with J gene TRGJP. In germline, CDR1 is GITISATS, CDR2 ISYDGTV (reference sequence). The CDR3 is 17 amino acids. The CDR3, as DNA: TGTGCCTCGTGGGAGGTGCAGAAAGAGTTGGGCAAAAAAATCAAGGTATTT. Protein product: CASWEVQKELGKKIKVF.

Of note for this clone: The translation of this DNA and the TCRdb protein of a much larger clone differ at residue 7, probably owing to a read error; the protein shown here is translated from the DNA. This rearrangement joins TRGV9 to TRGJ1 or TRGJ2. TCRdb leaves out the J gene; it was filled in here by matching the DNA to germline. Per germline, CDR1 GITISATS and CDR2 ISYDGTV (reference sequence). V shed 0 bases and J 0 bases; nucleotides not matched to a gene: 14. The CDR3 loop spans 18 amino acids. CDR3 residues: CALWEVREVDRNYYKKLF. The CDR3 DNA reads TGTGCCTTGTGGGAGGTGCGCGAGGTAGATCGGAATTATTATAAGAAACTCTTT.

This clone was seen at least ten times. This chain connects TRGV3 to TRGJ1 or TRGJ2. The J gene, left out of TCRdb, was set here by checking the DNA against germline. The V gene end was trimmed by 1 base and the J gene end by 6 bases; junction bases not matched to a gene: 9. The CDR3 has 14 amino acids. Germline V gene lookup returns CDR1 VTNTFY and CDR2 YDVSTARD (reference sequence). The CDR3 region has the DNA TGTGCCACCTGGGACAGCCAGAGATGTTATAAGAAACTCTTT. Translation: CATWDSQRCYKKLF.